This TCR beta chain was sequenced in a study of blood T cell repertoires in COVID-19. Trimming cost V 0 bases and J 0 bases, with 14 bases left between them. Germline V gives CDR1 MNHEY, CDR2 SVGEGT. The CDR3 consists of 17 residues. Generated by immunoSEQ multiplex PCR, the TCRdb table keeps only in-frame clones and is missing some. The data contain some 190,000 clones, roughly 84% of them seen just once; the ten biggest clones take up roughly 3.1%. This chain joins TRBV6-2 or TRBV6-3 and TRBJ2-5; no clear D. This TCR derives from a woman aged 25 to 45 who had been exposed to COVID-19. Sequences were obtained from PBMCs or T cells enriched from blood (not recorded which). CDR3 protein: CASSYSILAENQETQYF. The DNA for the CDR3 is TGTGCCAGCAGTTACTCGATATTAGCTGAAAACCAAGAGACCCAGTACTTC.